This entry lists 8 T cell receptor beta chains sequenced from one sample in a study of cytomegalovirus exposure and HLA in healthy donors. PCR employed 60 Vbeta and 13 Jbeta primers. Using immunoSEQ multiplex PCR, the repertoire was profiled, and TCRdb retains in-frame clones only, with some absent. The repertoire consists of fewer than 200,000 clones, with about three quarters occurring once and the leading ten covering approximately 1.5%. The material sequenced was PBMCs. The receptors come from a girl aged 10 to 17 in good health and CMV-seronegative.

The V call is TRBV7-2, the J call TRBJ2-7; 10 nucleotides match TRBD2. The CDR3 spans 15 residues. The germline V gene has CDR1 SGHTA and CDR2 FQGNSA. V lost 5 bases, J lost 3 bases, and 7 bases stayed unmatched. CDR3: CASSVIAGGIYEQYF. CDR3 DNA sequence: TGTGCCAGCAGCGTAATAGCGGGGGGTATCTACGAGCAGTACTTC.

The chain uses TRBV21-1 and TRBJ2-3; whether TRBD1, the table's D call, matches the DNA was not checked. TRBV21-1 is a documented pseudogene. This CDR3 contains 20 residues. As DNA, the CDR3 is TGTGCCAGCAGCTTACAGGGCGCCCCAGGACTCCCCGACCCCACAGATACGCAGTATTTT. This sequence encodes CASSLQGAPGLPDPTDTQYF.

This clone turned up a few times. The J gene is TRBJ1-2, the V gene TRBV13; the D gene is possibly TRBD1 (5 bases). The CDR3 length is 13 residues. The germline V and J ends were trimmed by 1 base and 2 bases, with 5 bases remaining between them. Germline CDR1 reads PRHDT; CDR2 reads FYEKMQ (reference sequence). CDR3 DNA: TGTGCCAGCAGCTTAGAGGGGAACTATGGCTACACCTTC. Translating it yields CASSLEGNYGYTF.

V usage is TRBV27 and J usage is TRBJ1-5, with D possibly matching TRBD1 (6 bases). Germline V gene sequence: CDR1 MNHEY, CDR2 SMNVEV (reference sequence). The CDR3 runs to 15 residues. Trimming took off 4 bases at V and 0 bases at J, with 10 bases between the two ends. CDR3 loop: CASSWHRDSNQPQHF. The CDR3 DNA reads TGTGCCAGCAGTTGGCACAGGGATAGCAATCAGCCCCAGCATTTT.

V gene TRBV10-3 combines with J gene TRBJ2-1; 10 positions match TRBD2. Trimming at V came to 7 bases and at J to 7 bases, leaving 4 bases not matched to a gene. CDR3 size: 13 residues. Germline CDR1 ENHRY, CDR2 SYGVKD. CDR3 residues: CAINSLAGNEQFF. CDR3 nucleotide sequence: TGTGCCATCAACTCACTAGCGGGAAATGAGCAGTTCTTC.

This clone was found a few times. The CDR3 loop is CASSPGWNTGELFF. CDR3 in DNA: TGTGCCAGCAGCCCCGGGTGGAACACCGGGGAGCTGTTTTTT. The chain employs TRBV9 and TRBJ2-2; D remains unclear. The CDR3 length is 14 residues. CDR1 SGDLS and CDR2 YYNGEE come from the germline V gene. Between the trimmed V and J ends, which lost 4 bases and 1 base, there was a span of 8 bases.

V and J are TRBV4-2 and TRBJ1-4, with D uncertain. The CDR3 length is 14 residues. Germline-derived CDR1 and CDR2 are LGHNA and YNFKEQ. V gave up 4 bases and J gave up 8 bases, with 14 bases separating them. This CDR3 is CASSPPGEMEKLFF. Here the CDR3 DNA reads TGTGCCAGCAGCCCCCCCGGGGAAATGGAAAAACTGTTTTTT.

CDR3 DNA sequence: TGTGCCAGCAGCCCCGACAGGGCCCCCAATCAGCCCCAGCATTTT. Encoded protein: CASSPDRAPNQPQHF. The chain couples TRBV7-9 to TRBJ1-5, with 7 positions matching TRBD1. The CDR3 is made up of 15 amino acids. Per germline, CDR1 SEHNR and CDR2 FQNEAQ (reference sequence). V shed 5 bases, J shed 3 bases, and the junction held 7 bases outside the gene matches.